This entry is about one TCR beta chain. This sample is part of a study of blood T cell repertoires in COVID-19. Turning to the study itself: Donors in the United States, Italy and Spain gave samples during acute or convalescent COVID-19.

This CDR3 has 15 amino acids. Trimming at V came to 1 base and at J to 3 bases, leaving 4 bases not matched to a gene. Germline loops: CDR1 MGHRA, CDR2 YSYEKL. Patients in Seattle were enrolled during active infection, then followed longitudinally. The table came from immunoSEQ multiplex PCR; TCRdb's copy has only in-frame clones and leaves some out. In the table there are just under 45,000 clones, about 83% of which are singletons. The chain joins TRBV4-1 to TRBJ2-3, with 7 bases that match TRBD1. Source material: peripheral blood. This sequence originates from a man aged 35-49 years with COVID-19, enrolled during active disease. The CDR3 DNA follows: TGCGCCAGCAGCCAAGGAAAGGGGGCGACAGATACGCAGTATTTT. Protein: CASSQGKGATDTQYF.